The next 19 T cell receptor beta chains were all read from a single sample in a study of a mutant IDH1 vaccine in newly diagnosed glioma. The repertoire was sequenced with immunoSEQ multiplex PCR; TCRdb's copy has only in-frame clones and lacks some. Of some 26,000 clones listed, around 83% were seen once; the top ten hold about a sixth. These receptors lack a known antigen. Time point here: week 23, last vaccination. Each dose delivered 300 ug of mutant IDH1 20-mer peptide subcutaneously with imiquimod. Sequences were derived from PBMCs, sampled from a glioma patient whose treatment included an IDH1 peptide vaccine. The receptors originated from a young woman with glioma.

The rearrangement uses TRBV2 and TRBJ1-2; D remains unclear. Deletions cut 3 bases from V and 4 bases from J, with 12 bases between. Germline CDR1 is SNHLY and CDR2 is FYNNEI. The CDR3 loop spans 14 amino acids. DNA for the CDR3: TGTGCCAGCAGTGACCCGACACGTTCCTATGGCTACACCTTC. Translated, it gives CASSDPTRSYGYTF.

This clone showed up just a few times. The chain employs TRBV7-6 and TRBJ1-5; no firm D call. The V and J ends lost 1 base and 6 bases respectively, with 7 bases between them. The CDR3 length is 13 residues. Germline V gives CDR1 SGHVS, CDR2 FNYEAQ. The CDR3 reads CASSLEIGQPQHF. Written as DNA, the CDR3 is TGTGCCAGCAGCTTAGAGATTGGTCAGCCCCAGCATTTT.

This sequence joins TRBV10-3 and TRBJ2-1; D uncertain. The germline V gene has CDR1 ENHRY and CDR2 SYGVKD. Trimming took 0 bases from V and 10 from J, leaving 19 bases between them. The CDR3 spans 16 residues. The chain's CDR3 is CAISESVGPSGAEQFF. Here the CDR3 DNA reads TGTGCCATCAGTGAGTCTGTCGGACCGTCGGGCGCGGAGCAGTTCTTC.

V gene TRBV7-9 combines with J gene TRBJ2-5, with TRBD1 identical over 12 bases. Germline CDR1 is SEHNR and CDR2 is FQNEAQ (reference sequence). V trimming: 5 bases; J trimming: 3 bases; junction bases outside the gene matches: 7. The CDR3 totals 16 residues. The CDR3 DNA is TGTGCCAGCAGCAAGCGGGGACAGGGGGCGGAAGAGACCCAGTACTTC. It specifies CASSKRGQGAEETQYF.

The rearrangement joins TRBV12-5 to TRBJ2-7; 9 positions agree with TRBD1. Germline CDR1 reads LGHNT; CDR2 reads FRNRAP. The CDR3 length is 15 residues. Trimming cost V 6 bases and J 2 bases; bases outside gene matches: 8. The CDR3 DNA sequence: TGTGCTAGTGGCCCACCGGGACAGGGAACCTACGAGCAGTACTTC. Translating gives CASGPPGQGTYEQYF. The variable domain in full, with the rest retrieved from reference TRBV12-5 and TRBJ2-7, is DARVTQTPRHKVTEMGQEVTMRCQPILGHNTVFWYRQTMMQGLELLAYFRNRAPLDDSGMPKDRFSAEMPDATLATLKIQPSEPRDSAVYFCASGPPGQGTYEQYFGPGTRLTVT.

The chain links TRBV15 to TRBJ1-1; tentatively, D is TRBD1 (5 bases). Per the germline V gene, CDR1 is LNHNV and CDR2 is YYDKDF (reference sequence). This CDR3 spans 14 amino acids. The V end lost 5 bases, the J end lost 3 bases, and 13 bases lay between the germline ends. The CDR3 is CATSPTGGYTEAFF. Here the CDR3 DNA reads TGTGCCACCAGCCCGACGGGGGGGTACACTGAAGCTTTCTTT.

The rearrangement uses TRBV5-1 and TRBJ1-2, with D tentatively TRBD1 (5 bases). V was cut by 4 bases and J by 6 bases, with 13 bases left in between. The CDR3 has 13 amino acids. Germline assignment: CDR1 SGHRS and CDR2 YFSETQ. This chain's CDR3 is CASSPTEVHGYTF. The CDR3 DNA sequence: TGCGCCAGCAGCCCGACAGAGGTTCATGGCTACACCTTC. The full variable domain, completed using reference TRBV5-1 and TRBJ1-2, is KAGVTQTPRYLIKTRGQQVTLSCSPISGHRSVSWYQQTPGQGLQFLFEYFSETQRNKGNFPGRFSGRQFSNSRSEMNVSTLELGDSALYLCASSPTEVHGYTFGSGTRLTVV.

The genes are TRBV7-9 and TRBJ2-7; D tentatively reads TRBD1 or TRBD2 (5 bases each). The CDR3 sequence is 12 residues long. V lost 8 bases, J lost 0 bases, and 8 bases lay in between. The germline V gene has CDR1 SEHNR and CDR2 FQNEAQ (reference sequence). The CDR3 DNA sequence: TGTGCCAGCGGGGACGGCTCCTACGAGCAGTACTTC. Its protein is CASGDGSYEQYF.

The chain has TRBV6-5 and TRBJ1-2; a weak D match, TRBD1 (6 bases). Germline CDR1 and CDR2: MNHEY and SVGAGI. The CDR3 has 11 residues. Trimming left V 2 bases short and J 8 bases short, with 6 bases between. CDR3 nucleotides: TGTGCCAGCAGTTACGGACAGGGCTACACCTTC. Translation: CASSYGQGYTF.

The chain employs TRBV7-9 and TRBJ2-3, with 12 bases lining up with TRBD2. Losses at the gene ends were 4 bases for V and 4 bases for J; bases not matched to a gene: 9. Germline V gene sequence: CDR1 SEHNR, CDR2 FQNEAQ (reference sequence). CDR3 length equals 17 residues. The CDR3 reads CASSSRLAGDPADTQYF. CDR3 nucleotides: TGTGCCAGCAGCTCCCGACTAGCGGGGGACCCGGCAGATACGCAGTATTTT. The full variable domain, rest sourced from reference TRBV7-9 and TRBJ2-3, is DTGVSQNPRHKITKRGQNVTFRCDPISEHNRLYWYRQTLGQGPEFLTYFQNEAQLEKSRLLSDRFSAERPKGSFSTLEIQRTEQGDSAMYLCASSSRLAGDPADTQYFGPGTRLTVL.

V usage is TRBV7-2 and J usage is TRBJ1-1; no clear D gene. Germline V gene sequence: CDR1 SGHTA, CDR2 FQGNSA. The CDR3 is 14 residues long. V shed 2 bases and J shed 2 bases, with 9 bases lying between them. CDR3 coding DNA: TGTGCCAGCAGCTTACCGAGGAGAAACACTGAAGCTTTCTTT. Protein sequence: CASSLPRRNTEAFF.

The V and J genes are TRBV6-5 and TRBJ1-1; D not certain. Germline CDR1 reads MNHEY; CDR2 reads SVGAGI. V lost 7 bases and J lost 1, with 13 bases in between. The CDR3 contains 14 residues. The DNA of the CDR3 is TGTGCCAGCAAGAGAGGTACGGGGAACACTGAAGCTTTCTTT. Translated, it gives CASKRGTGNTEAFF.

This clone was observed a single time. The chain recombines TRBV4-3 with TRBJ2-2; the D is unclear. The germline V and J ends were trimmed by 4 bases and 7 bases, with 16 bases remaining between them. This CDR3 region has 15 residues. The V gene's germline CDR1 is LGHNA and CDR2 YSLEER. The CDR3 region has the DNA TGCGCCAGCAGCCCAAGGACCAGGATGGACGGGGAGCTGTTTTTT. Encoded protein: CASSPRTRMDGELFF.

The chain couples TRBV6-5 to TRBJ2-1; tentatively, D is TRBD2 (5 bases). The CDR3 consists of 15 residues. CDR1 and CDR2 from the germline V gene are MNHEY and SVGAGI. Trimming removed 6 bases at V and 0 bases at J, with 12 bases between. The CDR3: CASSPTRVSYNEQFF. CDR3 DNA sequence: TGTGCCAGCAGCCCCACTAGGGTCTCCTACAATGAGCAGTTCTTC.

DNA of the CDR3: TGTGCCAGCAGAACTGGGGAAAGGACAGAGACCCAGTACTTC. This codes for CASRTGERTETQYF. J is TRBJ2-5 and V is TRBV6-7; D is unresolved. TRBV6-7 is given ORF status, its function remaining uncertain. The CDR3 runs 14 residues. V dropped 6 bases and J dropped 4 bases, with 15 bases sitting between them.

The rearrangement uses TRBV4-1 and TRBJ1-6; D unclear. There are 13 residues in the CDR3. Germline V CDR1 and CDR2: MGHRA, YSYEKL. V dropped 2 bases and J dropped 13 bases, with 12 bases sitting between them. CDR3 nucleotide sequence: TGCGCCAGCAGCCAAACCCCCCCGGCGCCCCTCCACTTT. This codes for CASSQTPPAPLHF.

The DNA of the CDR3 is TGTGCCAGCAGCCCCACACGGGACAGCTCTGGAAACACCATATATTTT. This encodes CASSPTRDSSGNTIYF. The gene calls are TRBV4-2 and TRBJ1-3, with 7 positions matching TRBD1. Germline V gene data show CDR1 as LGHNA and CDR2 as YNFKEQ. This CDR3 has 16 amino acids. J was trimmed by 0 bases and V by 4 bases; bases with no gene match: 6.

The gene calls are TRBV5-1 and TRBJ2-5, with TRBD2 as a possible D gene (7 bases). Germline V lookup: CDR1 SGHRS, CDR2 YFSETQ. The V end lost 0 bases, the J end lost 0 bases, and 12 bases lay between the germline ends. The CDR3 spans 16 residues. The CDR3 sequence is CASSLVGGDHQETQYF. DNA for the CDR3: TGCGCCAGCAGCTTGGTAGGGGGGGACCACCAAGAGACCCAGTACTTC.

This clone was observed once. This chain uses TRBV6-6 with TRBJ2-4; D remains ambiguous. This CDR3 has 12 residues. Germline assignment: CDR1 MNHNY and CDR2 SVGAGI (reference sequence). Trimming cost V 2 bases and J 8 bases, with 7 bases left between them. This CDR3 is CASSYPKDIQYF. DNA for the CDR3: TGTGCCAGCAGTTACCCCAAGGACATTCAGTACTTC.